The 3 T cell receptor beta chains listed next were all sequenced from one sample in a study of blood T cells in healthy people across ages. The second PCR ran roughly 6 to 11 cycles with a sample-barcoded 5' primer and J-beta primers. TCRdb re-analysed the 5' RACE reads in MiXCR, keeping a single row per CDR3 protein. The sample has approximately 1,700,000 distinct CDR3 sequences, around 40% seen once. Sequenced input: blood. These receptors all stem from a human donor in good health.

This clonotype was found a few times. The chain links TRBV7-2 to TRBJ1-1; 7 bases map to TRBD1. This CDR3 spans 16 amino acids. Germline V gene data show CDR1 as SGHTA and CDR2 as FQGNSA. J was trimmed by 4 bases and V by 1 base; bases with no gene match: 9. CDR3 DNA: TGTGCCAGCAGCTTAGTCCCGACAGGGTTGGCCACTGAAGCTTTCTTT. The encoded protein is CASSLVPTGLATEAFF.

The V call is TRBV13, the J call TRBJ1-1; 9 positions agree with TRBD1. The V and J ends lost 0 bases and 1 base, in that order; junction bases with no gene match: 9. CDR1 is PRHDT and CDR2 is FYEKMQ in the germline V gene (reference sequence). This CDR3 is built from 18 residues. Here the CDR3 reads CASSLGPPTGGWNTEAFF. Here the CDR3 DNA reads TGTGCCAGCAGCTTAGGTCCACCTACAGGGGGCTGGAACACTGAAGCTTTCTTT.

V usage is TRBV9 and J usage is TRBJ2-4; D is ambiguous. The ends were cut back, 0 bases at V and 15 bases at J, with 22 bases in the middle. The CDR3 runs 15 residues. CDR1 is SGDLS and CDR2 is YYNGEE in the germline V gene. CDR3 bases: TGTGCCAGCAGCGTAGCCCCTGCTGGCCCAGCACCTTCGTACTTC. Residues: CASSVAPAGPAPSYF.